These T cell receptor beta chains were read from a single sample in a study of T cell changes during pregnancy in multiple sclerosis. Produced via immunoSEQ multiplex PCR; TCRdb's table is partial and in-frame only. The profile shows 95,000 to 100,000 clones, approximately 91% of them singletons. Sequencing used peripheral blood, obtained in the second trimester of pregnancy. These TCRs come from a female donor with multiple sclerosis, enrolled in a pregnancy study. Both conserved end residues are trimmed from each CDR3.

v_call,cdr3_aa
TRBV7-2,ASSLGGQGGIQY
TRBV7-3,ASSSQAGGTDTQY
TRBV10-3,ANADSLSRNEQF
TRBV6-5,ASRRGTTEAF
TRBV9,ASSVASLAGETQY
TRBV10-3,AISGSGATDTQY
TRBV2,ASNEGGLTFYEQY
TRBV2,ASTYGTDIYEQY
TRBV7-4,ASSPGTENQPQH
TRBV5-1,ASSVGQFSGNTIY
TRBV5-6,ASSYTGGPNNEQF
TRBV7-8,ASTLSRVSRGEKLF
TRBV28,ASSRDRVYNEQF
TRBV9,ASSLGTGGRGGQISEAF
TRBV28,ASSVPGLLYEQY
TRBV13,ASSLRALAPDTQY
TRBV10-3,AISESTGYGYT
TRBV5-8,ASSLGSLPYNEQF
TRBV19,ASSRETGELF
TRBV5-1,ASSPRGQGVSYGYT
TRBV19,ASSIKADTDTQY
TRBV6-5,ASSYPGETQY
TRBV7-9,ASIPWRGLRMSGANVLT
TRBV9,ASSVGGQGSYEQY
TRBV7-9,ASSLIRDTAYEQY
TRBV11-2,ASSRTRNEQF
TRBV5-1,ASSLIGRYGYT
TRBV6-5,ASSYGGGVPYEQY
TRBV5-6,ASTGGYEQY
TRBV29-1,SVVRDLDTEAF
TRBV2,ASSEPMRGLGTGELF